This record looks at one TCR beta chain sequence and its context. The antigen remains unidentified. This record comes from a study of cytomegalovirus exposure and HLA in healthy donors. Study-wide background: Earlier, almost 120 million unique TCR beta sequences were recovered from 200 million or so T cells by an analysis.

Vbeta (60) and Jbeta (13) primers were used in the PCR. The protocol was immunoSEQ multiplex PCR, while the TCRdb copy is restricted to in-frame clones and leaves out a portion. This sample carries roughly 40,000 clones, about 84% of them seen once, and the ten largest clones take around 3%. This CDR3 region has 15 residues. Germline V lookup: CDR1 SGHTA, CDR2 FQGTGA. Trimming removed 7 bases from V and 5 bases from J; junction bases left unmatched: 12. Overall study findings and caveats: The authors enumerated 164 TCR beta chains as linked to cytomegalovirus. Later analysis identified a missense DCLRE1C variant that was linked to TCR beta V- and J-gene trimming. HLA alleles were associated with some 17,000 TCR beta sequences in a later analysis at 0.05 false discovery rate.

The sequencing sample was made of PBMCs. The receptor was derived from a man between 50 and 59 years old in good health and CMV-seronegative. J is TRBJ1-1 and V is TRBV7-3, with 8 bases that match TRBD1. The CDR3 bases are TGTGCCAGCACAAAACAGGGGGGGGGTTGGACTGAAGCTTTCTTT. Translating gives CASTKQGGGWTEAFF. Combining the CDR3 with reference TRBV7-3 and TRBJ1-1 gives the whole variable domain GAGVSQTPSNKVTEKGKYVELRCDPISGHTALYWYRQSLGQGPEFLIYFQGTGAADDSGLPNDRFFAVRPEGSVSTLKIQRTERGDSAVYLCASTKQGGGWTEAFFGQGTRLTVV.